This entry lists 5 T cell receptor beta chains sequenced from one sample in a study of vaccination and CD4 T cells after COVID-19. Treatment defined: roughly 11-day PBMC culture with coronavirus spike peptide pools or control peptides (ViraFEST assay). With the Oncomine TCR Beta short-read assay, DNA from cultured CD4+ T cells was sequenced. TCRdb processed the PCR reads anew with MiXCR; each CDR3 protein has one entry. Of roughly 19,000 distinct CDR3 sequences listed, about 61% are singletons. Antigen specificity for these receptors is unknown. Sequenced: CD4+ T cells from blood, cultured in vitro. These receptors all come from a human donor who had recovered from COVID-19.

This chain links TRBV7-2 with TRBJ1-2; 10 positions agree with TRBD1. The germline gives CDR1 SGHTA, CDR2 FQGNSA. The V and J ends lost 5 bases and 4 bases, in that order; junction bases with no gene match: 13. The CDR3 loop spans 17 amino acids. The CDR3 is CASSRAGTGVRAYGYTF. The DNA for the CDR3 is TGTGCCAGCAGCCGGGCGGGGACAGGGGTACGGGCCTATGGCTACACCTTC.

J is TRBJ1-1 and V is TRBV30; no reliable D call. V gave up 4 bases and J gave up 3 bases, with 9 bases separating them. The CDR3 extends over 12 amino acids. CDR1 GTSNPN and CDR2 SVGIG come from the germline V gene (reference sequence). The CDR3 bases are TGTGCCTGGACCGGACTTTACACTGAAGCTTTCTTT. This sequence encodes CAWTGLYTEAFF.

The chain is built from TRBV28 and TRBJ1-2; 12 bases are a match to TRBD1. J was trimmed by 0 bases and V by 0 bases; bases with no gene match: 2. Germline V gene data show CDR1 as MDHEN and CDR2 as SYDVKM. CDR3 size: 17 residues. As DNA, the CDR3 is TGTGCCAGCAGTTTATGGGGACAGGGGGCCTCTAACTATGGCTACACCTTC. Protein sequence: CASSLWGQGASNYGYTF.

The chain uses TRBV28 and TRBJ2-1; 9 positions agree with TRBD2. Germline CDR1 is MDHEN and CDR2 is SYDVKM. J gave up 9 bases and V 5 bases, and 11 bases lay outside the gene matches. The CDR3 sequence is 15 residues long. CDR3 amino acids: CASSLGTSKTAEQFF. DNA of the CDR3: TGTGCCAGCAGTCTAGGGACTAGCAAAACGGCTGAGCAGTTCTTC.

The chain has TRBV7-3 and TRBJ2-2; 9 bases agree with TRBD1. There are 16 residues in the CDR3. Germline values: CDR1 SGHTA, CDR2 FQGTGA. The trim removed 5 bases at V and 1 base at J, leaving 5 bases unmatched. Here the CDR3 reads CASSPTGGGNTGELFF. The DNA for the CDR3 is TGTGCCAGCAGCCCCACAGGGGGCGGGAACACCGGGGAGCTGTTTTTT.